The present T cell receptor (beta chain) was sequenced within a study of OX40 agonist ivuxolimab in advanced cancers. Study-wide background: Partial responses were achieved by three patients, of whom one had hepatocellular carcinoma and two had cutaneous melanoma.

This clone was seen only a few times. Systemic immunosuppression or a history of autoimmune disease excluded patients. Profiled with immunoSEQ multiplex PCR; TCRdb holds only in-frame clones, not every one. The repertoire has roughly 6,000 clones, around 84% of them found once; the top ten carry around 12%. The sequence was obtained from an adult with an advanced solid tumor such as melanoma, head and neck, liver or kidney cancer. The sample consisted of CD4+ or CD8+ T cells sorted from blood, taken in a trial of the OX40 agonist ivuxolimab.

The CDR3 DNA reads as TGTGCCAGCAGCCTTAACTTAGTGGGGTACGACGAGCAGTACTTC. It codes for CASSLNLVGYDEQYF. The J gene is TRBJ2-7, the V gene TRBV7-9; D not resolved. Trimming left V 5 bases short and J 5 bases short, with 19 bases between. Looked up from germline, CDR1 is SEHNR and CDR2 is FQNEAQ (reference sequence). This CDR3 region has 15 residues.